A single sample is the source of the 4 T cell receptor beta chains below, sequenced in a study of T cell responses to AZD1222 COVID-19 vaccine. Some clones are missing from TCRdb's copy, which holds only in-frame ones; the method was immunoSEQ multiplex PCR. The profile shows more than 120,000 clones, about 86% of them singletons. The sample here was peripheral blood, taken 28 days after the second AZD1222 dose. These receptors all come from an adult who received the AZD1222 COVID-19 vaccine.

The rearrangement links TRBV29-1 to TRBJ1-1; D remains unclear. Germline V gene data show CDR1 as SQVTM and CDR2 as ANQGSEA. This CDR3 spans 11 amino acids. With 8 bases removed from V and 1 base from J, the gap between germline ends came to 8 bases. The CDR3 DNA sequence: TGCAGCACGGTGACGAACACTGAAGCTTTCTTT. It specifies CSTVTNTEAFF.

About this clone itself: Additional DNA sequences in this sample encode the identical CDR3. The chain has TRBV7-9 and TRBJ2-7, with D unresolved. V was shortened by 3 bases and J by 4 bases, with 4 bases between the two germline ends. Looked up from germline, CDR1 is SEHNR and CDR2 is FQNEAQ (reference sequence). The CDR3 is made up of 11 amino acids. The CDR3 nucleotides are TGTGCCAGCAGCTTTAGTTACGAGCAGTACTTC. Protein sequence: CASSFSYEQYF.

This clone was observed once. The V call is TRBV7-9, the J call TRBJ1-1; TRBD1 matches at 10 bases. CDR3 size: 16 residues. Germline assignment: CDR1 SEHNR and CDR2 FQNEAQ (reference sequence). V lost 5 bases to trimming and J lost 4 bases; unmatched junction nucleotides: 10. The CDR3 loop is CASSRLGTGAGTEAFF. DNA for the CDR3: TGTGCCAGCAGCCGCCTTGGGACAGGGGCGGGCACTGAAGCTTTCTTT.

CDR3 residues: CATSRDPPGSNEQFF. The CDR3 coding sequence is TGTGCCACCAGCAGAGATCCCCCGGGAAGCAATGAGCAGTTCTTC. V usage is TRBV15 and J usage is TRBJ2-1; tentatively, D is TRBD2 (5 bases). The length of the CDR3 is 15 residues. The germline V and J ends were trimmed by 0 bases and 6 bases, with 12 bases remaining between them. CDR1 and CDR2 (germline): LNHNV, YYDKDF (reference sequence).